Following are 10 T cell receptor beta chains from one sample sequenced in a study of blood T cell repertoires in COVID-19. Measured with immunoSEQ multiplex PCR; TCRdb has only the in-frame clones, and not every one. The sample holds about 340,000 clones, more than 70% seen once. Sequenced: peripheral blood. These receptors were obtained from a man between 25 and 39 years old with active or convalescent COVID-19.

CDR3 DNA sequence: TGTGCCAGCAGTTTACTTGGGCAGGGCACCGGGGAGCTGTTTTTT. Residues: CASSLLGQGTGELFF. The V and J genes are TRBV28 and TRBJ2-2; tentatively, D is TRBD1 (5 bases). V was trimmed by 2 bases and J by 4 bases, leaving 11 bases between them. The CDR3 consists of 15 residues. Germline loops: CDR1 MDHEN, CDR2 SYDVKM.

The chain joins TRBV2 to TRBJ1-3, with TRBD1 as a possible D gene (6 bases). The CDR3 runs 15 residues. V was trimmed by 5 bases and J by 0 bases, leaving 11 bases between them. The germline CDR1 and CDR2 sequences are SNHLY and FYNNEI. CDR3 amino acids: CASSIGQTSGNTIYF. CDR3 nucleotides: TGTGCCAGCAGTATCGGACAGACCTCTGGAAACACCATATATTTT. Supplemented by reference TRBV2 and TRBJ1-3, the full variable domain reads EPEVTQTPSHQVTQMGQEVILRCVPISNHLYFYWYRQILGQKVEFLVSFYNNEISEKSEIFDDQFSVERPDGSNFTLKIRSTKLEDSAMYFCASSIGQTSGNTIYFGEGSWLTVV.

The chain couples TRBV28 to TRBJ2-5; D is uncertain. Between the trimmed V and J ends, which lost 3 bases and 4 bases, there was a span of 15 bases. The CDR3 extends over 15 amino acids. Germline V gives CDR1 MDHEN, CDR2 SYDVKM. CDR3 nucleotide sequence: TGTGCCAGCAGTTTTATCAGCGAAGGTAGAGAGACCCAGTACTTC. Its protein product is CASSFISEGRETQYF.

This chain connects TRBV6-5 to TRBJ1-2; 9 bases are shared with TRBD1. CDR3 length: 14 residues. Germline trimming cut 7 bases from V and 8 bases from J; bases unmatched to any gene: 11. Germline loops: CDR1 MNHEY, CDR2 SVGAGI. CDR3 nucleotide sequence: TGTGCCAGCACCCCGGACAGGGGCAAGAACGGCTACACCTTC. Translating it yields CASTPDRGKNGYTF.

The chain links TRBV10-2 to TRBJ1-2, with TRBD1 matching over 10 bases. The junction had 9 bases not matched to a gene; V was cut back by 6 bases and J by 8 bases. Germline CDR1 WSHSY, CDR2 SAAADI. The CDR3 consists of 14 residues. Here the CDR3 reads CASRSDRGREGYTF. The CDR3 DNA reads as TGCGCCAGCAGGAGCGACAGGGGGCGAGAGGGCTACACCTTC.

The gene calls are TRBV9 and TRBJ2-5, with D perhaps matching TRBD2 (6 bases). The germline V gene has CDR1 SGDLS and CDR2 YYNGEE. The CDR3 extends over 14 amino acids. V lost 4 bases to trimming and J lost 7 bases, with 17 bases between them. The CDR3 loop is CASSPKLAPGTQYF. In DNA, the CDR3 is TGTGCCAGCAGCCCTAAACTAGCCCCGGGGACCCAGTACTTC.

CDR3 in amino acids: CAWSVPGARKAFF. CDR3 sequence (DNA): TGTGCCTGGAGTGTGCCAGGGGCGCGGAAAGCTTTCTTT. The gene calls are TRBV30 and TRBJ1-1; the D gene is possibly TRBD1 (6 bases). V was cut by 0 bases and J by 9 bases, with 14 bases left in between. The CDR3 has 13 amino acids. Germline CDR1 is GTSNPN and CDR2 is SVGIG (reference sequence).

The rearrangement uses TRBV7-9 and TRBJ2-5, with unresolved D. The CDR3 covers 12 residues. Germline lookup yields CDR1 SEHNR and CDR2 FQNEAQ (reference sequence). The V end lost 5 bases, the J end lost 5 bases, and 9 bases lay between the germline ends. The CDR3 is CASSLGPETQYF. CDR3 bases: TGTGCCAGCAGCCTGGGCCCGGAGACCCAGTACTTC.

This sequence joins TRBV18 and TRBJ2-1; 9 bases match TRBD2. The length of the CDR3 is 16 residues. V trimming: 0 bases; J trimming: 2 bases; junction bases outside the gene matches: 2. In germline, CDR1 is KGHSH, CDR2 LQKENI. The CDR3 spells CASSPPSGRPYNEQFF. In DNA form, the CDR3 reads TGTGCCAGCTCACCACCCAGCGGGAGGCCCTACAATGAGCAGTTCTTC.

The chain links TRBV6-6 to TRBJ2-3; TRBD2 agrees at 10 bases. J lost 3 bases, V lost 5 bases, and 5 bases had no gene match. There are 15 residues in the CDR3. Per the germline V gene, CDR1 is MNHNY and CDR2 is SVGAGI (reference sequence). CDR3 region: CASSGAGGLTDTQYF. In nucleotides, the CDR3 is TGTGCCAGCAGTGGAGCGGGGGGGCTTACAGATACGCAGTATTTT.